The present T cell receptor (beta chain) was sequenced within a study of T cell repertoires in cytomegalovirus infection. This clonotype was seen more than once but under ten times. One end of the junction does not line up with germline, which may come from a read error. TCRdb processed the reads anew with MiXCR; each CDR3 protein has one entry. The profile shows 150,000 to 190,000 distinct CDR3 sequences, roughly a quarter of them singletons. Germline V CDR1 and CDR2: DFQATT, SNEGSKA (reference sequence). This CDR3 comprises 12 residues. The chain is built from TRBV20-1 and TRBJ1-1; 8 bases map to TRBD1. This TCR derives from a human donor in good health (CMV status not recorded). Some clones in this sample may be carry-over from other donors' samples. The sample consisted of PBMCs. The CDR3 bases are TGCAGTGCTAGGCCCGGGGGACAGGCTACTATCTTT. It yields the protein CSARPGGQATIF.